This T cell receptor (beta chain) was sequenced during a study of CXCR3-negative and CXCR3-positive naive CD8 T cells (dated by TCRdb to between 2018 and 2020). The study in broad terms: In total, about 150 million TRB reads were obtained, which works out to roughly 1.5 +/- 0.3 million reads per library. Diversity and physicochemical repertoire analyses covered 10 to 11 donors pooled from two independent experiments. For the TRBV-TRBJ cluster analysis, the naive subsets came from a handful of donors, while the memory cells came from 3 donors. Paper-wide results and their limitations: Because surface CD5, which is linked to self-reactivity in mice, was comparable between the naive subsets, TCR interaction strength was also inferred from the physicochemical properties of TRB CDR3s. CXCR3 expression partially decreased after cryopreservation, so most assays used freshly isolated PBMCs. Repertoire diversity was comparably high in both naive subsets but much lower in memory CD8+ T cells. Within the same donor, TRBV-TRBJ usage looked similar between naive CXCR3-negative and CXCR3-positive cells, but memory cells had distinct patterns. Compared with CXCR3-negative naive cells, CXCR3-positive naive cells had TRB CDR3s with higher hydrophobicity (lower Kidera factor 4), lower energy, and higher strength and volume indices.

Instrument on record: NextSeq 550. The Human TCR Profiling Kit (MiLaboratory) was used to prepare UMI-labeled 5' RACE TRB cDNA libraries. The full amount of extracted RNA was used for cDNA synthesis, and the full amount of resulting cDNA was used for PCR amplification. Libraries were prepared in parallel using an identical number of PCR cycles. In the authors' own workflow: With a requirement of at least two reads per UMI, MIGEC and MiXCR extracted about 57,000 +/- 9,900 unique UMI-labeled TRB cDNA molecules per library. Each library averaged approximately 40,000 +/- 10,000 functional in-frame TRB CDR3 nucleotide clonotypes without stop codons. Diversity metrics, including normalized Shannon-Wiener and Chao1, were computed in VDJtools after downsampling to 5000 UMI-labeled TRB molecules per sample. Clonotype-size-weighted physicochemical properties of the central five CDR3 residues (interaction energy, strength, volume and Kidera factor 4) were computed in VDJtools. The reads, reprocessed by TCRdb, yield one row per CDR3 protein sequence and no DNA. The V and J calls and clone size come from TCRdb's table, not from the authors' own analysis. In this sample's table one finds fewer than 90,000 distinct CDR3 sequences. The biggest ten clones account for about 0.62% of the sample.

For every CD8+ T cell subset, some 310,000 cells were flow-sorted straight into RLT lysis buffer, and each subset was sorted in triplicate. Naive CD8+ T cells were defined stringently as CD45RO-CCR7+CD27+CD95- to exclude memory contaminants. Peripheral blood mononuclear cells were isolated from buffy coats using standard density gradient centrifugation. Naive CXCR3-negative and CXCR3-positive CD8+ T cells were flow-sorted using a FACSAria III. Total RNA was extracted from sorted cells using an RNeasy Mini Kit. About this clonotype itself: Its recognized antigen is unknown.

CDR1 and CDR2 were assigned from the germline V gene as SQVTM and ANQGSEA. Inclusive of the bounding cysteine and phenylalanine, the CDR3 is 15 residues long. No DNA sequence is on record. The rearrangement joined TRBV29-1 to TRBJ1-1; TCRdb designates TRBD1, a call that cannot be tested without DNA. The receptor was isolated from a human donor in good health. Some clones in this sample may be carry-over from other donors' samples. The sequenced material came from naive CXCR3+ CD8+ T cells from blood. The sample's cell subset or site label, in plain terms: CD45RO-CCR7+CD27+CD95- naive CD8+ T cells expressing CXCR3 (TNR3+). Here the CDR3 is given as CSVEEPGVINTEAFF. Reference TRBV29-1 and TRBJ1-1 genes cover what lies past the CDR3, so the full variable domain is SAVISQKPSRDICQRGTSLTIQCQVDSQVTMMFWYRQQPGQSLTLIATANQGSEATYESGFVIDKFPISRPNLTFSTLTVSNMSPEDSSIYLCSVEEPGVINTEAFFGQGTRLTVV.